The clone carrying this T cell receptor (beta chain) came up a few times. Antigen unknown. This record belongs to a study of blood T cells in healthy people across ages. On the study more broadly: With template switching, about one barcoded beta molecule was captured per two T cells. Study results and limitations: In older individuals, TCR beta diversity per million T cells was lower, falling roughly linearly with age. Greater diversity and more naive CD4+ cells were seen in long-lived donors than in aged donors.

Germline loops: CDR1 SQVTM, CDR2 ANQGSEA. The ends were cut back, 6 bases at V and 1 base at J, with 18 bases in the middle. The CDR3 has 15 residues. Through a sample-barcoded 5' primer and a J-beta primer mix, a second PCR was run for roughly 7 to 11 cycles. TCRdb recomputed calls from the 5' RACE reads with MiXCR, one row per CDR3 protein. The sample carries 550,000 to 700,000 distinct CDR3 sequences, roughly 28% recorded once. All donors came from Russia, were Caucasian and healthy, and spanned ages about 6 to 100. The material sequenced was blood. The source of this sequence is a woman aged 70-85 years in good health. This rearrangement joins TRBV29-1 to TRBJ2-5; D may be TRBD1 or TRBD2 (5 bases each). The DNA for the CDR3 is TGCAGCGTCGCCAGCGGCAGGGTATTCCAAGAGACCCAGTACTTC. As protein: CSVASGRVFQETQYF.